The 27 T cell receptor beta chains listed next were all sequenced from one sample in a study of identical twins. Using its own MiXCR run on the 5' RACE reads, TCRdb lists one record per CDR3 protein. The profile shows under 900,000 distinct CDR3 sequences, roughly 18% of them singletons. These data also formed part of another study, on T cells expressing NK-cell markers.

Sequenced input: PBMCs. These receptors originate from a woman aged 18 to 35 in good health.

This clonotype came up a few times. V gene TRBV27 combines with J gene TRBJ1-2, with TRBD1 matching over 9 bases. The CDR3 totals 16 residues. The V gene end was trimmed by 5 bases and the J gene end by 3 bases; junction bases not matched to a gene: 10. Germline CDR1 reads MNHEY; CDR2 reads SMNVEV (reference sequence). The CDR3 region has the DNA TGTGCCAGCAGTCCCCTCCTTGGACAGGGGCACTATGGCTACACCTTC. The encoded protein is CASSPLLGQGHYGYTF.

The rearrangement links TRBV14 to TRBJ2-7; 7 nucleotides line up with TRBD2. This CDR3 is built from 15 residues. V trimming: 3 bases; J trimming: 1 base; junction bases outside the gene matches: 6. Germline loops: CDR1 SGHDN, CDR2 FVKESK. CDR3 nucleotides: TGTGCCAGCAGCCACGGAGCGGGACCTTCCTACGAGCAGTACTTC. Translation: CASSHGAGPSYEQYF.

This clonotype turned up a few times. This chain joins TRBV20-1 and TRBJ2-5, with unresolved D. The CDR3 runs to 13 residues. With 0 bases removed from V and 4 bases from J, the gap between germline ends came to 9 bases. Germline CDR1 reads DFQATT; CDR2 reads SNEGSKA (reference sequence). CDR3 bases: TGCAGTGCTAGAGAGGCCAGAAGAGAGACCCAGTACTTC. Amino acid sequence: CSAREARRETQYF.

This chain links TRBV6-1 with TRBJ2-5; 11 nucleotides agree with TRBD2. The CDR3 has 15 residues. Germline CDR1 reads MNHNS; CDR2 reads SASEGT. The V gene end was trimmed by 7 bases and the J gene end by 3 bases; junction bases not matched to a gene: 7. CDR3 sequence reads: CASTRLAGSKETQYF. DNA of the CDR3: TGTGCCAGCACCAGACTAGCGGGGAGTAAAGAGACCCAGTACTTC.

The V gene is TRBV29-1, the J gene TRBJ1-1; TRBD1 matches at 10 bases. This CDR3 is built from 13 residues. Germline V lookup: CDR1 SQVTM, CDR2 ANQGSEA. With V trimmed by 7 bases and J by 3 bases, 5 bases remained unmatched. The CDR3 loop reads CSAGGQGDTEAFF. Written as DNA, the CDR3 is TGCAGCGCCGGAGGACAGGGGGACACTGAAGCTTTCTTT.

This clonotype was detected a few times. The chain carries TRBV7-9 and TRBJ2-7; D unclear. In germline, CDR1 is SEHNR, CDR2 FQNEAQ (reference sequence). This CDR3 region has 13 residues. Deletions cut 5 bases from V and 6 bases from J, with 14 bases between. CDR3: CASSLPYLSEQYF. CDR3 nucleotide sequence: TGTGCCAGCAGCCTCCCATACCTTTCCGAGCAGTACTTC.

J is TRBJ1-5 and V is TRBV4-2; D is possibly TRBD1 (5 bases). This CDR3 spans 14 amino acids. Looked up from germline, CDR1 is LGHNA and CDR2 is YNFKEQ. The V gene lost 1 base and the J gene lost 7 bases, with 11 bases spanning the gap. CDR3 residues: CASSQGRDPQPQHF. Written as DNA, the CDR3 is TGTGCCAGCAGCCAAGGGAGGGACCCACAGCCCCAGCATTTT.

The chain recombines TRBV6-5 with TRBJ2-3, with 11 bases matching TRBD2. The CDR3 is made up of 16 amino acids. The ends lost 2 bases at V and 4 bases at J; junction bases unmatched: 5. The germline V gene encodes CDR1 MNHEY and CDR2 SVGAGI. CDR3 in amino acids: CASSYGSSGRSDTQYF. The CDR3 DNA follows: TGTGCCAGCAGTTACGGGTCTAGCGGGAGGTCAGATACGCAGTATTTT.

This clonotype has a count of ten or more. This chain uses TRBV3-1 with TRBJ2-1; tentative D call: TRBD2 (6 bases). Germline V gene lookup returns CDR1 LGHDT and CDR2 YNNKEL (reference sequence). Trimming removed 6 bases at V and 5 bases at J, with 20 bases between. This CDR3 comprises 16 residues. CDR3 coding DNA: TGTGCCAGCAGTACTATGAGACTAGAAGTCAACAATGAGCAGTTCTTC. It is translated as CASSTMRLEVNNEQFF.

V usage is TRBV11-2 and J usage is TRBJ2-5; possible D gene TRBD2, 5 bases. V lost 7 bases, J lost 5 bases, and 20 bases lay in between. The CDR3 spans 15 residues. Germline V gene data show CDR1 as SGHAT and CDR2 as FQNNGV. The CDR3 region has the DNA TGTGCCAGCACCCCGAGACTTCTAGGCGGGGAGACCCAGTACTTC. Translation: CASTPRLLGGETQYF.

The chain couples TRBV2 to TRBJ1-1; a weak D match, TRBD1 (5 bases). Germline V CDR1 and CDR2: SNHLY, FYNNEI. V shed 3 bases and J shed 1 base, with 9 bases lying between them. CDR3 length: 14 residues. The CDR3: CASSERQQNTEAFF. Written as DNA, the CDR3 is TGTGCCAGCAGTGAGAGACAGCAGAACACTGAAGCTTTCTTT.

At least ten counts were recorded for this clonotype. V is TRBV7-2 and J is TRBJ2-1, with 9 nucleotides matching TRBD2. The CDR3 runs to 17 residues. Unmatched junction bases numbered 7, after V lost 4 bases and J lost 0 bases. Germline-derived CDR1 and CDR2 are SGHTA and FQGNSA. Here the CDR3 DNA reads TGTGCCAGCAGCTCCAGACTAGCGGCGGACTCCTACAATGAGCAGTTCTTC. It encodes CASSSRLAADSYNEQFF. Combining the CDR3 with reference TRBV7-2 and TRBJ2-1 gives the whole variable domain GAGVSQSPSNKVTEKGKDVELRCDPISGHTALYWYRQSLGQGLEFLIYFQGNSAPDKSGLPSDRFSAERTGGSVSTLTIQRTQQEDSAVYLCASSSRLAADSYNEQFFGPGTRLTVL.

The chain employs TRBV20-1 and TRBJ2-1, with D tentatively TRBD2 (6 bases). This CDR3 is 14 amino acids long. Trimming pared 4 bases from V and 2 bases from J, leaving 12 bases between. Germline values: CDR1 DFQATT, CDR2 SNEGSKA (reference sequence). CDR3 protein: CSATGLLTYNEQFF. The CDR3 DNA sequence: TGCAGTGCTACGGGACTCCTTACCTACAATGAGCAGTTCTTC.

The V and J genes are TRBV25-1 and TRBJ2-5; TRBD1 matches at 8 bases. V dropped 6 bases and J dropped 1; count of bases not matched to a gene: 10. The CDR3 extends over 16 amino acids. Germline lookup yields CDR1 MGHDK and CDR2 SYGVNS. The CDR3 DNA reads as TGTGCCAGCAGAATACACTCTGGACAGGGCCAAGAGACCCAGTACTTC. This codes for CASRIHSGQGQETQYF.

The CDR3 sequence is CSVTGQGTMEYF. The CDR3 nucleotides read TGCAGTGTTACGGGACAGGGGACGATGGAGTACTTC. The chain is built from TRBV20-1 and TRBJ2-7; 10 bases are a match to TRBD1. CDR1 DFQATT and CDR2 SNEGSKA come from the germline V gene (reference sequence). V shed 7 bases and J 11 bases; nucleotides not matched to a gene: 11. The CDR3 covers 12 residues.

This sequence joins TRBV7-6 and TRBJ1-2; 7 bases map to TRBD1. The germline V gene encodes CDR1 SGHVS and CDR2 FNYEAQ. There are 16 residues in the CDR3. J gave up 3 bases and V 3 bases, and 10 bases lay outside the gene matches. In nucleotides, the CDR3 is TGTGCCAGCAGCTTCCACGACCGGGACAGCCACTATGGCTACACCTTC. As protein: CASSFHDRDSHYGYTF.

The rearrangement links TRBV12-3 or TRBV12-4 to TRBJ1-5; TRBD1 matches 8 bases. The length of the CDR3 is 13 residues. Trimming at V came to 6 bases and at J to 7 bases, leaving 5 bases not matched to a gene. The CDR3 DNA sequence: TGTGCCAGCAGCCTTCAGGGGGCCCAGCCCCAGCATTTT. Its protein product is CASSLQGAQPQHF.

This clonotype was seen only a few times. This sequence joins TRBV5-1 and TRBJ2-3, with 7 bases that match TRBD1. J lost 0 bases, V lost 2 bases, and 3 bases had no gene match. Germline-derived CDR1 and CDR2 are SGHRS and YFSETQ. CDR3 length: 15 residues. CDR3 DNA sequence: TGCGCCAGCAGCTTTGTGGGACAGAGCACAGATACGCAGTATTTT. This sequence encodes CASSFVGQSTDTQYF. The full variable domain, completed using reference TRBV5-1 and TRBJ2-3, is KAGVTQTPRYLIKTRGQQVTLSCSPISGHRSVSWYQQTPGQGLQFLFEYFSETQRNKGNFPGRFSGRQFSNSRSEMNVSTLELGDSALYLCASSFVGQSTDTQYFGPGTRLTVL.

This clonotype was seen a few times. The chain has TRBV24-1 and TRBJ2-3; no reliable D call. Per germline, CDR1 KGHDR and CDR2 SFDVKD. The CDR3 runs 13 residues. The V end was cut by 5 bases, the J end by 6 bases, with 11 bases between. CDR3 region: CATSVQVVDTQYF. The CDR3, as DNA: TGTGCCACCAGTGTCCAGGTTGTCGATACGCAGTATTTT.

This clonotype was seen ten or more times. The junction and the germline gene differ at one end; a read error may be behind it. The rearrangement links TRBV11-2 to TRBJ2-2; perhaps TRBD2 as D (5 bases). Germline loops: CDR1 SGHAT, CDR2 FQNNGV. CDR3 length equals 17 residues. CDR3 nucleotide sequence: TGTGCCAGCAGCTTCGCAACGGTCATATCCTCCACCGGGAAGCTGTTTTTT. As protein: CASSFATVISSTGKLFF.

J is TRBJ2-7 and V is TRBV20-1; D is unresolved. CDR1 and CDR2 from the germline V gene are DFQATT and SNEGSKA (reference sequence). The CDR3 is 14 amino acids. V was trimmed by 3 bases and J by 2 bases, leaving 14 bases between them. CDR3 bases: TGCAGTGCTAGTAGGCAGGACGGTCCCTACGAGCAGTACTTC. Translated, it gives CSASRQDGPYEQYF.

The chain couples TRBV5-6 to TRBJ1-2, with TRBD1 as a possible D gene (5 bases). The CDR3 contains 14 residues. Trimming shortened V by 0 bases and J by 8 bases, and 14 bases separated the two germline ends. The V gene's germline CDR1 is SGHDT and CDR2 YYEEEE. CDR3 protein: CASSLVIPRGGYTF. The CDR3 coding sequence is TGTGCCAGCAGCTTGGTTATACCTCGGGGGGGCTACACCTTC.

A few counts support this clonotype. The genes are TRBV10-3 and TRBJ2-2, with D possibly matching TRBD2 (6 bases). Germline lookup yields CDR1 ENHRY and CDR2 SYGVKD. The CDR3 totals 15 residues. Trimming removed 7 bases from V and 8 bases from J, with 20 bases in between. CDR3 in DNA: TGTGCCATCACGAGGACGGGAGCATCGGGGGGGGAGCTGTTTTTT. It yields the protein CAITRTGASGGELFF.

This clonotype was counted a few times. CDR3 residues: CASKLGPREYF. As DNA, the CDR3 is TGTGCCAGCAAACTGGGCCCCAGGGAGTACTTC. This sequence joins TRBV7-9 and TRBJ2-7; a weak D match, TRBD1 (5 bases). The ends were cut back, 7 bases at V and 11 bases at J, with 15 bases in the middle. This CDR3 region has 11 residues. Looked up from germline, CDR1 is SEHNR and CDR2 is FQNEAQ (reference sequence).

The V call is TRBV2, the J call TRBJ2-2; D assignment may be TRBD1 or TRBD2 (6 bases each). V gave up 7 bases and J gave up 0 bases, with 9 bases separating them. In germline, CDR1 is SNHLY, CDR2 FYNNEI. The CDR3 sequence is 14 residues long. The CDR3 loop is CASIGGSNTGELFF. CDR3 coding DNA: TGTGCCAGCATCGGGGGCTCGAACACCGGGGAGCTGTTTTTT. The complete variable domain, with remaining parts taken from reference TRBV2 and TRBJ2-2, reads EPEVTQTPSHQVTQMGQEVILRCVPISNHLYFYWYRQILGQKVEFLVSFYNNEISEKSEIFDDQFSVERPDGSNFTLKIRSTKLEDSAMYFCASIGGSNTGELFFGEGSRLTVL.

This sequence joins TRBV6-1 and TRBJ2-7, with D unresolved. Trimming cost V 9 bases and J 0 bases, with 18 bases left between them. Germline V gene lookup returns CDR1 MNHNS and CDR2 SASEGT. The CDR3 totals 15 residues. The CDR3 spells CASSGLQWGSYEQYF. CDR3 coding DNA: TGTGCCAGTTCCGGTTTGCAGTGGGGCTCCTACGAGCAGTACTTC.

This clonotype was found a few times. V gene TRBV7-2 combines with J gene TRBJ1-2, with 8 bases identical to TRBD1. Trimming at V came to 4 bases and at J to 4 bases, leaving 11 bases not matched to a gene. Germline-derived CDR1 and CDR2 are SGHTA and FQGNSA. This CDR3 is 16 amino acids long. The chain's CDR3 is CASSSRTGLGAYGYTF. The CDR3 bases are TGTGCCAGCAGCTCCCGGACAGGGCTAGGAGCCTATGGCTACACCTTC.